This T cell receptor beta chain appears in the sequencing data of a study of T cells in women clearing cervical HPV infection. About the study: Cases: HPV16-related CIN3 or worse on histology, a couple of invasive cancers. Controls were women whose single incident HPV16 infection cleared within 12 months without precancer or cancer. Controls gave blood once infection was undetectable; cases at lesion identification. Only a few women had HLA typing results available.

Germline V gene data show CDR1 as LNHDA and CDR2 as SQIVND (reference sequence). This CDR3 region has 13 residues. Only in-frame clones appear in the TCRdb table, and some are missing; sequencing was by immunoSEQ multiplex PCR. The table for this sample gives under 40,000 clones. With regard to this clone: The sequenced fragment ends 3 residues before the CDR3 boundary, so the rest is inferred from the germline J gene.

This chain connects TRBV19 to TRBJ2-4, with TRBD1 matching 9 bases. The source of this sequence is a woman aged 18 to 69 with a cervical HPV16 infection that either progressed to CIN3+ or cleared (not recorded which). The source material was blood buffy coat. The covered CDR3 bases are TGTGCCAGTAGTGTTCGGACAGGGGAGAGT. It specifies CASSVRTGES. The whole CDR3 protein reads CASSVRTGESQYF.